Listed here are 28 T cell receptor beta chains from one sample, sequenced in a study of CD8+CD57+ T cells in acquired aplastic anemia. Genomic DNA provided the template from which TCR beta VDJ and CDR3 profiles were obtained. TCRdb reprocessed the reads with MiXCR, giving one entry per CDR3 protein. Of 200,000 or so distinct CDR3 sequences in the sample, around three fifths were seen once. Sequenced sample: sorted CD4+, CD8+, or CD8+CD57+ T cells (not recorded which) from PBMCs. Receptors originate from a human donor with severe aplastic anemia or a healthy control (not recorded which).

This clonotype was counted a few times. This chain links TRBV6-1 with TRBJ2-7; D may correspond to TRBD1 or TRBD2 (5 bases each). Germline CDR1 and CDR2: MNHNS and SASEGT. Trimming left V 6 bases short and J 3 bases short, with 15 bases between. The CDR3 is 14 residues long. In DNA, the CDR3 is TGTGCCAGCAGCCGGGACCTGATAATCTACGAGCAGTACTTC. Translated, it gives CASSRDLIIYEQYF.

Written as DNA, the CDR3 is TGTGCCAGCAGCGATTGGACAGGGGGATATGGCTACACCTTC. Amino acids: CASSDWTGGYGYTF. The chain has TRBV6-5 and TRBJ1-2, with TRBD1 identical over 10 bases. The V segment lost 6 bases and the J segment 5 bases; nucleotides outside the gene matches: 6. The germline gives CDR1 MNHEY, CDR2 SVGAGI. The CDR3 runs 14 residues.

V and J are TRBV7-6 and TRBJ2-1; D gene unclear. The length of the CDR3 is 15 residues. Trimming took 3 bases from V and 7 from J, leaving 16 bases between them. Germline CDR1 is SGHVS and CDR2 is FNYEAQ. CDR3 region: CASSFFSAARNEQFF. Here the CDR3 DNA reads TGTGCCAGCAGCTTTTTTTCAGCCGCTAGAAATGAGCAGTTCTTC.

In its sample, this clonotype was seen many times. The chain links TRBV30 to TRBJ2-1; D possibly corresponds to TRBD2 (6 bases). This CDR3 has 12 amino acids. V dropped 6 bases and J dropped 5 bases, with 11 bases sitting between them. Germline-derived CDR1 and CDR2 are GTSNPN and SVGIG (reference sequence). CDR3: CACTGRNNEQFF. CDR3 DNA: TGTGCCTGCACCGGGAGAAACAATGAGCAGTTCTTC.

This rearrangement joins TRBV7-4 to TRBJ1-2, with D maybe TRBD1 (6 bases). Per the germline V gene, CDR1 is SGHVT and CDR2 is SQSDAQ. The V end was cut by 6 bases, the J end by 6 bases, with 20 bases between. This CDR3 has 15 residues. CDR3 nucleotides: TGTGCCAGCAGTTTACAGTCAGGGGACTTGGATGGCTACACCTTC. Amino acid sequence: CASSLQSGDLDGYTF.

The CDR3 region has the DNA TGTGCCAGCAGCTTAAGTCGTGACGAACTGTTTTTT. This sequence encodes CASSLSRDELFF. V and J are TRBV7-2 and TRBJ1-4; D call uncertain. Germline CDR1 is SGHTA and CDR2 is FQGNSA. The CDR3 has 12 residues. The V end lost 2 bases, the J end lost 12 bases, and 10 bases lay between the germline ends.

The chain has TRBV29-1 and TRBJ1-2, with a tentative D call TRBD1 (5 bases). This CDR3 is 10 amino acids long. Germline V gene data show CDR1 as SQVTM and CDR2 as ANQGSEA. The CDR3 coding sequence is TGCAGTGCTCGGGGGTATGGCTACACCTTC. This codes for CSARGYGYTF.

This chain links TRBV29-1 with TRBJ2-1, with 8 positions matching TRBD2. Germline values: CDR1 SQVTM, CDR2 ANQGSEA. Unmatched junction bases numbered 8, after V lost 3 bases and J lost 7 bases. CDR3 length: 14 amino acids. CDR3 sequence: CSVEEREGTNEQFF. The CDR3 region has the DNA TGCAGCGTTGAGGAACGGGAGGGCACGAATGAGCAGTTCTTC.

Note on this clonotype: It is unclear where the CDR3 begins or ends on the DNA, so no DNA is shown, and the CDR3 is as TCRdb lists it. The chain links TRBV12-3 or TRBV12-4 to TRBJ1-6; the table calls TRBD1, which could not be checked here. The CDR3 has 12 residues if both end residues are counted. The CDR3 here is CASSWGQGAWDF.

Details on this clonotype: An end of the junction differs from the germline gene, which may be a read error. The J gene is TRBJ2-5, the V gene TRBV7-2; TRBD2 matches 15 bases. Germline CDR1 reads SGHTA; CDR2 reads FQGNSA. The CDR3 length is 16 residues. The CDR3 region has the DNA TGTGCCGGCAGTATGGGACTAGCGGGGGGCGGGGAGACCCAGTACTTC. Encoded protein: CAGSMGLAGGGETQYF.

In the case of this clonotype: The junction departs from the called germline gene at one end, perhaps through a read error. This chain joins TRBV7-9 and TRBJ2-5; perhaps TRBD1 as D (6 bases). There are 13 residues in the CDR3. The germline gives CDR1 SEHNR, CDR2 FQNEAQ (reference sequence). The CDR3 is CASSQDRKETQYF. CDR3 nucleotides: TGTGCTAGCAGCCAGGACAGAAAAGAGACCCAGTACTTC.

The chain uses TRBV12-3 or TRBV12-4 and TRBJ2-2; 7 bases align to TRBD1. The CDR3 runs 15 residues. After removal of 9 bases from V and 1 base from J, the junction contained 8 bases not matched to a gene. The CDR3 sequence is CASTLRQGNTGELFF. DNA of the CDR3: TGTGCCAGTACTCTTCGACAGGGGAACACCGGGGAGCTGTTTTTT.

The chain uses TRBV19 and TRBJ1-6; the match to TRBD1 covers 10 bases. V dropped 7 bases and J dropped 11; count of bases not matched to a gene: 5. The CDR3 consists of 13 residues. The germline CDR1 and CDR2 sequences are LNHDA and SQIVND (reference sequence). Written as DNA, the CDR3 is TGTGCCAGTATTGCGGGACAGGGGACACCCCTCCACTTT. Translating gives CASIAGQGTPLHF.

The gene calls are TRBV12-3 or TRBV12-4 and TRBJ2-7, with 7 positions matching TRBD1. J gave up 0 bases and V 3 bases, and 11 bases lay outside the gene matches. This CDR3 is 17 amino acids long. This CDR3 is CASSFSPGQRTSYEQYF. CDR3 sequence (DNA): TGTGCCAGCAGTTTTTCGCCGGGACAGAGGACCTCCTACGAGCAGTACTTC.

This clonotype was found a few times. The chain employs TRBV15 and TRBJ1-1; possible D gene TRBD1, 5 bases. The V end lost 0 bases, the J end lost 8 bases, and 7 bases lay between the germline ends. This CDR3 comprises 12 residues. Germline V lookup: CDR1 LNHNV, CDR2 YYDKDF (reference sequence). CDR3 nucleotides: TGTGCCACCAGCAGAGATGGGGCAGAAGCTTTCTTT. This gives the protein CATSRDGAEAFF.

CDR3 DNA sequence: TGTGCCAGCAGCTCACCACGGGCCTCACTTCAGGGCTATGGCTACACCTTC. This codes for CASSSPRASLQGYGYTF. The rearrangement links TRBV7-9 to TRBJ1-2; possible D gene TRBD1, 5 bases. This CDR3 is 17 amino acids long. CDR1 is SEHNR and CDR2 is FQNEAQ in the germline V gene (reference sequence). Trimming pared 4 bases from V and 4 bases from J, leaving 22 bases between.

This chain connects TRBV25-1 to TRBJ2-1, with TRBD1 matching over 9 bases. Trimming cost V 6 bases and J 3 bases; bases outside gene matches: 3. CDR3 length: 14 residues. Germline assignment: CDR1 MGHDK and CDR2 SYGVNS. The CDR3 sequence is CASRGTGFYNEQFF. CDR3 DNA sequence: TGTGCCAGCAGGGGGACAGGGTTCTACAATGAGCAGTTCTTC.

This chain links TRBV7-2 with TRBJ2-1, with D possibly being TRBD2 (5 bases). Germline V gene sequence: CDR1 SGHTA, CDR2 FQGNSA. Deletions cut 5 bases from V and 7 bases from J, with 18 bases between. This CDR3 has 15 residues. CDR3 bases: TGTGCCAGCAGCCTACTCTTCTCCGGGGAAAATGAGCAGTTCTTC. Translated, it gives CASSLLFSGENEQFF.

This clonotype was counted only a few times. CDR3 sequence reads: CASSTIRDRSYEQYF. The CDR3 DNA follows: TGTGCCAGCAGCACGATCCGGGACAGGAGCTACGAGCAGTACTTC. The chain uses TRBV7-9 and TRBJ2-7, with 8 bases aligning to TRBD1. Looked up from germline, CDR1 is SEHNR and CDR2 is FQNEAQ (reference sequence). This CDR3 contains 15 residues. Trimming cost V 5 bases and J 3 bases; bases outside gene matches: 9. The full variable domain, with the rest looked up from reference TRBV7-9 and TRBJ2-7, is DTGVSQNPRHKITKRGQNVTFRCDPISEHNRLYWYRQTLGQGPEFLTYFQNEAQLEKSRLLSDRFSAERPKGSFSTLEIQRTEQGDSAMYLCASSTIRDRSYEQYFGPGTRLTVT.

This clonotype has at least ten counts. The rearrangement joins TRBV6-6 to TRBJ1-4; D unresolved. The ends were cut back, 2 bases at V and 3 bases at J, with 19 bases in the middle. The CDR3 spans 18 residues. The germline gives CDR1 MNHNY, CDR2 SVGAGI (reference sequence). In nucleotides, the CDR3 is TGTGCCAGCAGTTACGACCCTGATTTGCAGGCCTCTAATGAAAAACTGTTTTTT. This codes for CASSYDPDLQASNEKLFF.

The sample holds a few counts of this clonotype. The gene calls are TRBV11-1 and TRBJ1-6, with D uncertain. With 4 bases removed from V and 6 bases from J, the gap between germline ends came to 7 bases. The CDR3 contains 13 residues. Germline values: CDR1 SGHAT, CDR2 FQDESV (reference sequence). CDR3 region: CASSSTINSPLHF. CDR3 bases: TGTGCCAGCAGCTCCACCATTAATTCACCCCTCCACTTT.

This clonotype was observed at least ten times. The rearrangement uses TRBV6-5 and TRBJ1-1; TRBD1 is a possible D gene (6 bases). There are 13 residues in the CDR3. Between the trimmed V and J ends, which lost 4 bases and 5 bases, there was a span of 11 bases. CDR1 MNHEY and CDR2 SVGAGI come from the germline V gene. The chain's CDR3 is CASSSRQETEAFF. DNA for the CDR3: TGTGCCAGCAGTTCCCGACAGGAAACTGAAGCTTTCTTT.

The gene calls are TRBV7-9 and TRBJ2-7, with TRBD1 matching 9 bases. Germline CDR1 reads SEHNR; CDR2 reads FQNEAQ (reference sequence). This CDR3 region has 14 residues. V shed 4 bases and J 4 bases; nucleotides not matched to a gene: 5. CDR3 bases: TGTGCCAGCAGCTCTTGGGACAGGGCGTACGAGCAGTACTTC. It translates to CASSSWDRAYEQYF.

In its sample, this clonotype was seen a few times. The V call is TRBV12-3 or TRBV12-4, the J call TRBJ1-3; tentative D call: TRBD1 (5 bases). The CDR3 is 16 amino acids. V was clipped by 5 bases and J by 0 bases, with 14 bases between them. Here the CDR3 DNA reads TGTGCCAGCAGTGAGCAGGGACCGTCCTCTGGAAACACCATATATTTT. Its translation is CASSEQGPSSGNTIYF.

To note about this clonotype: Mismatch with germline at one junction end may stem from a read error. The genes are TRBV10-3 and TRBJ1-6; D gene uncertain. Germline V gene lookup returns CDR1 ENHRY and CDR2 SYGVKD. The CDR3 covers 17 residues. The CDR3: CAISESTPRGYDSPLHF. DNA for the CDR3: TGTGCCATCAGTGAGTCGACCCCACGTGGCTATGATTCACCCCTCCACTTT.

The V gene is TRBV5-1, the J gene TRBJ2-7; D may be TRBD1 or TRBD2 (5 bases each). This CDR3 contains 15 residues. Trimming removed 3 bases at V and 3 bases at J, with 16 bases between. Germline CDR1 is SGHRS and CDR2 is YFSETQ. In DNA form, the CDR3 reads TGCGCCAGCAGCTCCCGGGACGCGTTTATCTACGAGCAGTACTTC. This translates into CASSSRDAFIYEQYF.

The genes are TRBV25-1 and TRBJ2-3, with 10 bases lining up with TRBD1. The V and J ends lost 11 bases and 2 bases, in that order; junction bases with no gene match: 7. CDR3 length equals 14 residues. The germline gives CDR1 MGHDK, CDR2 SYGVNS. CDR3 sequence: CAPTGTGVTDTQYF. The CDR3 DNA reads TGTGCCCCAACGGGGACAGGGGTCACAGATACGCAGTATTTT.

The CDR3 DNA sequence: TGTGCCAGCAGCTTAGGGGCAGGGTCTTCCATTTCAACCAATGGCTACACCTTC. Translated: CASSLGAGSSISTNGYTF. The chain has TRBV7-2 and TRBJ1-2, with D tentatively TRBD1 (5 bases). CDR1 SGHTA and CDR2 FQGNSA come from the germline V gene. Trimming took 1 base from V and 6 from J, leaving 24 bases between them. This CDR3 has 18 residues.